Following are 18 T cell receptor beta chains from one sample sequenced in a study of blood T cells in healthy people across ages (dated by TCRdb to 2014 to 2015). The library came from 5' RACE. The data were produced on an Illumina HiSeq 2500. A second PCR of about 6 to 12 cycles was performed with a sample-barcoded 5' primer and a J-beta primer mix. Clones were called with MiXCR by TCRdb after fastp trimmed the public reads at Q25, and only in-frame beta chains were retained. Here each entry gathers all rows of one CDR3 protein and keeps the most common genes and DNA. Counted in this sample were around 970,000 distinct CDR3 sequences; roughly half of them appeared once. Roughly 23% of the sample comes from the top ten. The sample taken for sequencing was blood. These receptor sequences come from a woman in her sixties in good health.

The table lists this clonotype with a few counts. The chain recombines TRBV11-2 with TRBJ1-2; 9 bases agree with TRBD1. The CDR3 spans 15 residues. Losses at the gene ends were 5 bases for V and 2 bases for J; bases not matched to a gene: 6. Germline assignment: CDR1 SGHAT and CDR2 FQNNGV. The CDR3 is CASSHTGTGNYGYTF. Written as DNA, the CDR3 is TGTGCCAGCAGCCACACCGGGACAGGGAACTATGGCTACACCTTC.

The chain employs TRBV12-3 or TRBV12-4 and TRBJ2-3; the D gene is possibly TRBD1 (5 bases). The CDR3 spans 15 residues. Trimming took 2 bases from V and 1 from J, leaving 10 bases between them. The CDR3 bases are TGTGCCAGCAGTTTATGCAGGGAAGGCACAGATACGCAGTATTTT. Amino acids: CASSLCREGTDTQYF.

The rearrangement links TRBV10-3 to TRBJ2-1; 7 bases align to TRBD2. CDR1 and CDR2 from the germline V gene are ENHRY and SYGVKD. V trimming: 10 bases; J trimming: 2 bases; junction bases outside the gene matches: 11. The CDR3 is 15 amino acids. The CDR3 spells CATLESSGTYNEQFF. As DNA, the CDR3 is TGTGCCACACTTGAGTCTAGCGGAACCTACAATGAGCAGTTCTTC.

This chain links TRBV15 with TRBJ2-7, with a weak D call TRBD2 (5 bases). Deletions cut 4 bases from V and 4 bases from J, with 11 bases between. Germline V gene data show CDR1 as LNHNV and CDR2 as YYDKDF (reference sequence). The CDR3 spans 13 residues. The CDR3 DNA sequence: TGTGCCACCAGCAAAACTAGTTTGTACGAGCAGTACTTC. Its protein product is CATSKTSLYEQYF.

The chain combines TRBV6-5 with TRBJ2-4; TRBD2 might be the D (5 bases). The last part of the DNA fits TRBJ2-7 better; the J call may be wrong. Germline V gene data show CDR1 as MNHEY and CDR2 as SVGAGI. This CDR3 is 13 amino acids long. CDR3 in DNA: TGTGCCAGCAGTTACCTCGGGGAGTACGAGCAGTACTTC. Its protein is CASSYLGEYEQYF.

This clonotype was observed a handful of times. The V gene is TRBV11-3, the J gene TRBJ2-5; D tentatively fits TRBD1 or TRBD2 (6 bases each). Trimming removed 3 bases from V and 3 bases from J, with 14 bases in between. This CDR3 has 15 amino acids. In germline, CDR1 is SGHNT, CDR2 YENEEA. CDR3 nucleotide sequence: TGTGCCAGCAGCTTCAGGGGATCGGGGGAAGAGACCCAGTACTTC. Its translation is CASSFRGSGEETQYF.

The genes are TRBV11-3 and TRBJ2-7; no definite D call. Germline CDR1 SGHNT, CDR2 YENEEA. The germline V and J ends were trimmed by 5 bases and 5 bases, with 16 bases remaining between them. CDR3 length equals 14 residues. CDR3 region: CASSNGGEVHEQYF. The CDR3 DNA reads TGTGCCAGCAGCAACGGTGGCGAGGTCCACGAGCAGTACTTC. Variable domain in full (rest from reference TRBV11-3 and TRBJ2-7): EAGVVQSPRYKIIEKKQPVAFWCNPISGHNTLYWYLQNLGQGPELLIRYENEEAVDDSQLPKDRFSAERLKGVDSTLKIQPAELGDSAVYLCASSNGGEVHEQYFGPGTRLTVT.

The chain recombines TRBV20-1 with TRBJ2-1, with 9 positions matching TRBD2. V gave up 0 bases and J gave up 7 bases; unmatched junction bases: 10. The germline CDR1 and CDR2 sequences are DFQATT and SNEGSKA (reference sequence). The CDR3 length is 16 residues. In DNA, the CDR3 is TGCAGTGCTAGAGATTTCAAGCTAGCGGGGAGGAATGAGCAGTTCTTC. Protein: CSARDFKLAGRNEQFF.

The chain combines TRBV7-2 with TRBJ2-1; possible D gene TRBD1, 6 bases. Trimming removed 4 bases at V and 7 bases at J, with 17 bases between. The CDR3 is 15 residues long. Per germline, CDR1 SGHTA and CDR2 FQGNSA. The DNA of the CDR3 is TGTGCCAGCAGCTCCACAGGGAGACACACGAATGAGCAGTTCTTC. Residues: CASSSTGRHTNEQFF.

This clonotype showed up just once. The chain combines TRBV6-1 with TRBJ1-1, with D hard to call. There are 13 residues in the CDR3. Looked up from germline, CDR1 is MNHNS and CDR2 is SASEGT. V was shortened by 2 bases and J by 6 bases, with 10 bases between the two germline ends. The CDR3 here is CASSELGQAEAFF. In DNA form, the CDR3 reads TGTGCCAGCAGTGAATTAGGGCAAGCTGAAGCTTTCTTT.

The V call is TRBV7-9, the J call TRBJ2-1; 8 bases match TRBD1. The CDR3 totals 15 residues. V was clipped by 5 bases and J by 9 bases; unmatched bases: 12. Germline lookup yields CDR1 SEHNR and CDR2 FQNEAQ (reference sequence). The DNA of the CDR3 is TGTGCCAGCAGCACGGGACAGGCCCTGACTTTTGAGCAGTTCTTC. This codes for CASSTGQALTFEQFF.

V is TRBV7-9 and J is TRBJ2-4, with TRBD1 as a possible D gene (6 bases). The ends were cut back, 1 base at V and 0 bases at J, with 13 bases in the middle. The germline V gene encodes CDR1 SEHNR and CDR2 FQNEAQ (reference sequence). This CDR3 has 17 amino acids. CDR3 region: CASSLGIGQLAKNIQYF. DNA for the CDR3: TGTGCCAGCAGCTTAGGGATAGGACAGCTAGCCAAAAACATTCAGTACTTC.

The V call is TRBV20-1, the J call TRBJ2-3; 7 nucleotides match TRBD2. Trimming cost V 3 bases and J 4 bases; bases outside gene matches: 7. The CDR3 totals 14 residues. Germline V CDR1 and CDR2: DFQATT, SNEGSKA (reference sequence). CDR3 sequence reads: CSARRASGADTQYF. The CDR3 DNA follows: TGCAGTGCTAGGCGGGCTAGCGGCGCAGATACGCAGTATTTT.

The sample holds a few counts of this clonotype. This chain links TRBV11-2 with TRBJ2-3, with 14 positions matching TRBD2. Germline CDR1 SGHAT, CDR2 FQNNGV. This CDR3 comprises 15 residues. Germline trimming cut 7 bases from V and 6 bases from J; bases unmatched to any gene: 6. The CDR3 nucleotides are TGTGCCAGCAAGGGACTAGCGGGAGTGAGGGATACGCAGTATTTT. This encodes CASKGLAGVRDTQYF. The whole variable domain, filled in from reference TRBV11-2 and TRBJ2-3, reads EAGVAQSPRYKIIEKRQSVAFWCNPISGHATLYWYQQILGQGPKLLIQFQNNGVVDDSQLPKDRFSAERLKGVDSTLKIQPAKLEDSAVYLCASKGLAGVRDTQYFGPGTRLTVL.

For this clonotype: Sequence at one end of the junction differs from germline and may be a read error. The chain employs TRBV12-3 or TRBV12-4 and TRBJ2-1; TRBD1 aligns across 10 bases. The CDR3 sequence is 15 residues long. The CDR3, as DNA: TGTGCCAGCAGGGTCGGGACAGGGGTCTACAATGAACAGTTCTTC. Protein sequence: CASRVGTGVYNEQFF.

This clonotype was observed a few times. The chain has TRBV29-1 and TRBJ2-7; 7 positions agree with TRBD1. This CDR3 has 13 amino acids. V dropped 3 bases and J dropped 0; count of bases not matched to a gene: 2. CDR1 and CDR2 (germline): SQVTM, ANQGSEA. CDR3 DNA sequence: TGCAGCGTTGAGGGGACAGTCTCCTACGAGCAGTACTTC. As protein: CSVEGTVSYEQYF.

V and J are TRBV28 and TRBJ1-4; D not resolved. The CDR3 sequence is 14 residues long. The V gene's germline CDR1 is MDHEN and CDR2 SYDVKM. Trimming pared 2 bases from V and 3 bases from J, leaving 7 bases between. In DNA, the CDR3 is TGTGCCAGCAGTTTAGCTTCAGCTAATGAAAAACTGTTTTTT. This codes for CASSLASANEKLFF.

There are a few counts of this clonotype. The chain uses TRBV27 and TRBJ1-6; 9 nucleotides align to TRBD1. This CDR3 has 17 residues. The germline V gene has CDR1 MNHEY and CDR2 SMNVEV (reference sequence). The V gene end was trimmed by 5 bases and the J gene end by 8 bases; junction bases not matched to a gene: 13. CDR3 residues: CASSAYSGQGRHSPLHF. The CDR3 region has the DNA TGTGCCAGCAGTGCCTACTCCGGACAGGGGCGTCATTCACCCCTCCACTTT.